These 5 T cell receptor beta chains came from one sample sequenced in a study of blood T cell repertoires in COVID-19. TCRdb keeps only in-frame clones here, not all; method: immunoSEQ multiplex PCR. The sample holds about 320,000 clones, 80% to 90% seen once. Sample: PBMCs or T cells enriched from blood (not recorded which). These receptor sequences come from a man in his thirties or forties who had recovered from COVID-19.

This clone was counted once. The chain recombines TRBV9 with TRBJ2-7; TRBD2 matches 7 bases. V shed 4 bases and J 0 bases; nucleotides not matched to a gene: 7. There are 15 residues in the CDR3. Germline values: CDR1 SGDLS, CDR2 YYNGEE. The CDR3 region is CASSFSGYDSYEQYF. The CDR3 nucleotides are TGTGCCAGCAGCTTTAGCGGGTATGACTCCTACGAGCAGTACTTC. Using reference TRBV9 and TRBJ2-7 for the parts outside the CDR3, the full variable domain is DSGVTQTPKHLITATGQRVTLRCSPRSGDLSVYWYQQSLDQGLQFLIQYYNGEERAKGNILERFSAQQFPDLHSELNLSSLELGDSALYFCASSFSGYDSYEQYFGPGTRLTVT.

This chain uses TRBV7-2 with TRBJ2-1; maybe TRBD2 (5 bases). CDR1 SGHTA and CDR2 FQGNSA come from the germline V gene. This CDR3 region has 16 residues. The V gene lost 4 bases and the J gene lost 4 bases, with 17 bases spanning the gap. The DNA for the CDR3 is TGTGCCAGCAGCTCCGAGGGCGAGCGGTGGTACAATGAGCAGTTCTTC. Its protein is CASSSEGERWYNEQFF. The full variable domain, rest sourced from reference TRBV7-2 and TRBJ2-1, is GAGVSQSPSNKVTEKGKDVELRCDPISGHTALYWYRQSLGQGLEFLIYFQGNSAPDKSGLPSDRFSAERTGGSVSTLTIQRTQQEDSAVYLCASSSEGERWYNEQFFGPGTRLTVL.

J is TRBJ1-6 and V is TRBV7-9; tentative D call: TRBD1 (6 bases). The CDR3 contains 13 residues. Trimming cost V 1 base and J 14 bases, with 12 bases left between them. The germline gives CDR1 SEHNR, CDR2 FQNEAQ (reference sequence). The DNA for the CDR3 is TGTGCCAGCAGCTTAGATCCAGGGGAGTCCCTCCACTTT. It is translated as CASSLDPGESLHF.

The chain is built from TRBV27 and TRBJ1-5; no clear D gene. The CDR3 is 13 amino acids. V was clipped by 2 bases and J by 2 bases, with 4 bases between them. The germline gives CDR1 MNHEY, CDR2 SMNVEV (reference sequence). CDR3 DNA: TGTGCCAGCAGTTTAGTCGGCAATCAGCCCCAGCATTTT. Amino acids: CASSLVGNQPQHF.

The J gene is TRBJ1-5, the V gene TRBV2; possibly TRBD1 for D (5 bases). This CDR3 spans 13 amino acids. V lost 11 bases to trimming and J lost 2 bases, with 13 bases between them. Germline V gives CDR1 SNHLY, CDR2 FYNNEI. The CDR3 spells CAGSGGGNQPQHF. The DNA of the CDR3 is TGTGCCGGATCCGGGGGGGGCAATCAGCCCCAGCATTTT.